In its sample, the clone carrying this T cell receptor (beta chain) was seen a few times. The antigen remains unidentified. These data belong to a study of CD8 T cells in ankylosing spondylitis. Whole-study results and caveats: Disease-associated clones were CD8+ and fairly uncommon in peripheral blood.

Unmatched junction bases numbered 13, after V lost 4 bases and J lost 7 bases. Germline CDR1 MDHEN, CDR2 SYDVKM. This CDR3 spans 15 amino acids. It was by quantitative 5'-RACE with molecular barcodes that TCR beta libraries were made. Via MiXCR, TCRdb re-called the 5' RACE reads, giving one row per CDR3 protein. The sample carries about 17,000 distinct CDR3 sequences, around 8% recorded once. V usage is TRBV28 and J usage is TRBJ2-7; 7 bases line up with TRBD1. The clonotype was recovered from a male donor with ankylosing spondylitis or in good health (not recorded which). Material for sequencing was blood. Here the CDR3 DNA reads TGTGCCAGCAGTTCGGACAGGACGACGCACCTGGAGCAGTACTTC. Encoded protein: CASSSDRTTHLEQYF.